This T cell receptor (beta chain) was recorded in a study of high-grade serous ovarian cancer treatment subgroups. Tumor samples were taken before definitive surgery or chemotherapy. Trimming stripped 5 bases from V and 0 bases from J, with 10 bases between. CDR3 length: 14 residues. The germline V gene has CDR1 MDHEN and CDR2 SYDVKM. This clone has more than one count but fewer than ten. Generated by immunoSEQ multiplex PCR, the TCRdb table keeps only in-frame clones and is missing some. The data contain thousands of clones, approximately 75% of them singletons. This TCR was sampled from a human donor with high-grade serous ovarian cancer. This sequence joins TRBV28 and TRBJ1-1; no clear D gene. Sequencing input: tumor tissue. CDR3 loop: CASSRTELNTEAFF. The CDR3, as DNA: TGTGCCAGCAGTCGAACAGAGCTGAACACTGAAGCTTTCTTT.